Reported below is one TCR beta chain. Its antigen is as yet unknown. Assay: immunoSEQ multiplex PCR; the TCRdb copy retains only in-frame clones and omits some. The data hold about 1.5 million clones, with around 98% observed a single time. Between the trimmed V and J ends, which lost 4 bases and 3 bases, there was a span of 19 bases. The germline CDR1 and CDR2 sequences are SGHAT and FQNNGV. The CDR3 length is 16 residues. This sample is drawn from a study of shared clonotypes between healthy human individuals. Study observations and caveats: For sorted subsets, rarefaction showed incomplete sequencing despite large depth.

This clonotype was sampled from a young man in good health. The V and J genes are TRBV11-2 and TRBJ2-7; D may be TRBD2 (6 bases). The specimen was naive CD4+ T cells sorted from blood. Noted subset: CD45RA+ positively selected. The CDR3 spells CASSSWTTSNLYEQYF. The CDR3 DNA reads as TGTGCCAGCAGCTCCTGGACTACTTCCAATCTCTACGAGCAGTACTTC.